This entry features one T cell receptor (beta chain) sequence. Antigen: not known. In the PCR, 60 Vbeta and 13 Jbeta primers were used. As processed by the authors: As a later analysis found, there were 80 million or so unique TCR beta chains, of which some 9.9 million were shared. The data were produced by immunoSEQ multiplex PCR, yet TCRdb's version contains in-frame clones alone and is incomplete. V, J and clone size are those of that table, while D and trimming were read from the DNA. The sample has about 140,000 clones; roughly 80% are singletons. V lost 5 bases to trimming and J lost 5 bases; unmatched junction nucleotides: 11. Germline CDR1 reads MDHEN; CDR2 reads SYDVKM. The CDR3 contains 15 residues. The entry originates in a study of cytomegalovirus exposure and HLA in healthy donors. Points from the study as a whole: In a later analysis, HLA-C alleles had the fewest associated TCRs, DRB1 alleles the most. Several of the most significant clusters appeared, in a later analysis, to be linked to common viral pathogens.

This chain joins TRBV28 and TRBJ1-2; TRBD1 aligns across 7 bases. The origin of this receptor is a man aged 35 to 55 in good health and CMV-seronegative. Sequenced material: PBMCs. In nucleotides, the CDR3 is TGTGCCAGCAGTATGAGAGGGGGCGAGGGGTATGGCTACACCTTC. Translation gives CASSMRGGEGYGYTF.